These T cell receptor beta chains were read from a single sample in a study of blood T cell repertoires in COVID-19. The data were produced by immunoSEQ multiplex PCR, yet TCRdb's version contains in-frame clones alone and is incomplete. This table has roughly 150,000 clones, just over 90% appearing once. The sequencing sample was made of peripheral blood. The receptors derive from a man between 18 and 29 years old with COVID-19, enrolled during active disease. CDR3s include the opening cysteine and the closing phenylalanine or tryptophan. The order of the fields is J gene, clone size, V gene, D gene, CDR3 protein, CDR3 DNA. The D gene is left open where the match is weak. Part of the rows lack a size; the others show once, few, many or a class for expanded clones.

TRBJ1-1 - TRBV5-5 - CASRWGGFNTEAFF TGTGCCAGCAGATGGGGAGGTTTTAACACTGAAGCTTTCTTT
TRBJ2-7 once TRBV28 TRBD1 CATLPGTGAGEQYF TGTGCCACCCTCCCGGGGACAGGCGCCGGCGAGCAGTACTTC
TRBJ2-5 - TRBV10-3 TRBD2 CAIGSGRAQETQYF TGTGCCATCGGATCGGGGAGGGCTCAAGAGACCCAGTACTTC
TRBJ1-5 - TRBV4-1 - CASSPGTYSNQPQHF TGCGCCAGCAGCCCGGGGACTTACAGCAATCAGCCCCAGCATTTT
TRBJ2-3 - TRBV3-1/TRBV3-2 - CASSQAARLYF TGTGCCAGCAGCCAAGCGGCTAGATTGTATTTT
TRBJ2-7 - TRBV25-1 - CASSKQGLHEQYF TGTGCCAGCAGTAAGCAGGGGTTACACGAGCAGTACTTC
TRBJ1-3 - TRBV15 - CATSRGQGRSGNTIYF TGTGCCACCAGCAGAGGCCAGGGTCGCTCTGGAAACACCATATATTTT
TRBJ2-1 - TRBV11-2 TRBD2 CASSSLAGGYNEQFF TGTGCCAGCAGCTCACTAGCGGGGGGATACAATGAGCAGTTCTTC
TRBJ2-7 - TRBV7-2 - CASSVAGWGDYEQYF TGTGCCAGCAGCGTAGCCGGTTGGGGGGACTACGAGCAGTACTTC
TRBJ2-2 few TRBV7-9 - CASSQDSTGELFF TGTGCCAGCAGCCAGGACAGTACCGGGGAGCTGTTTTTT
TRBJ2-1 - TRBV11-1 - CASSPFGGGEQFF TGTGCCAGCAGCCCTTTCGGAGGAGGTGAGCAGTTCTTC
TRBJ1-5 once TRBV27 - CASGHQPQHF TGTGCCAGCGGCCATCAGCCCCAGCATTTT
TRBJ2-7 once TRBV7-3 - CASSLSGQGGRYEQYF TGTGCCAGCAGCTTAAGCGGTCAGGGGGGTAGATACGAGCAGTACTTC
TRBJ2-1 - TRBV12-3/TRBV12-4 - CASSLGAYNEQFF TGTGCCAGCAGTCTCGGGGCCTACAATGAGCAGTTCTTC
TRBJ1-4 - TRBV11-2 TRBD1 CASSNGQGTTNEKLLF TGTGCCAGCAGCAACGGACAGGGGACAACTAATGAAAAACTGCTTTTT
TRBJ2-1 - TRBV27 TRBD1 CASSLFAGTGSNEQFF TGTGCCAGCAGTTTGTTCGCCGGGACAGGAAGCAATGAGCAGTTCTTC
TRBJ2-3 - TRBV29-1 TRBD2 CSGTGGRSDTQYF TGCAGCGGTACCGGGGGGAGGTCAGATACGCAGTATTTT
TRBJ2-1 - TRBV28 TRBD1 CAIRTGGPYNEQFF TGTGCCATCCGTACAGGGGGCCCTTACAATGAGCAGTTCTTC
TRBJ2-3 - TRBV5-1 TRBD2 CASSLVGTSGSPPADTQYF TGCGCCAGCAGCTTGGTCGGGACTAGCGGAAGTCCGCCGGCAGATACGCAGTATTTT
TRBJ2-7 - TRBV5-6 TRBD1 CASSLEAGGPPSYEQYF TGTGCCAGCAGCTTAGAGGCAGGGGGACCTCCCTCCTACGAGCAGTACTTC